The rows below give T cell receptor beta chains drawn from one sample of a study of cytomegalovirus exposure and HLA in healthy donors. This table comes from immunoSEQ multiplex PCR, and its TCRdb copy is limited to in-frame clones, with some not included. The table shows tens of thousands of clones, with roughly 70% occurring only once. Sequencing was performed on PBMCs. The receptors shown here come from a woman between 45 and 60 years old in good health and CMV-seropositive. The CDR3 runs from the conserved cysteine through the conserved F or W.

J gene	V gene	CDR3 protein
TRBJ2-3	TRBV6-1	CASMRGLDTQYF
TRBJ1-1	TRBV12-5	CASGQRQGAVLNTEAFF
TRBJ2-3	TRBV6-4	CASSANPGLAQDTQYF
TRBJ1-3	TRBV7-9	CASLPDSNSGNTIYF
TRBJ2-7	TRBV28	CASSPKQGNSYEQYF
TRBJ2-1	TRBV9	CASSVLAGSYNEQFF
TRBJ2-7	TRBV2	CASKENQTPSYEQYF
TRBJ1-3	TRBV9	CASSVDASPTGWATIYF
TRBJ2-2	TRBV18	CASSPTGQPDTGELFF
TRBJ2-3	TRBV6-5	CASSSSDGRGTDTQYF
TRBJ2-1	TRBV7-3	CASSLGRGPYNEQFF
TRBJ2-2	TRBV9	CASSPRTPSTGELFF
TRBJ2-5	TRBV29-1	CSVSYPGTQYF
TRBJ2-7	TRBV7-9	CASSPEGNTYEQYF
TRBJ2-3	TRBV10-3	CAIKPATGGPDTQYF
TRBJ2-5	TRBV4-2	CASSQGAVQETQYF
TRBJ1-2	TRBV5-1	CASSLAQGPYGYTF
TRBJ2-5	TRBV6-6	CASSYPEATIETQYF
TRBJ2-2	TRBV13	CATATSGGGELFF
TRBJ1-1	TRBV18	CASSPPGGLNTEAFF
TRBJ2-7	TRBV5-6	CASSLYGDEQYF
TRBJ2-3	TRBV5-1	CASSSAVDSSTDTQYF
TRBJ2-1	TRBV14	CASSQGRSGTRPSSYNEQFF
TRBJ1-1	TRBV6-1	CASTQTGTVNTEAFF
TRBJ2-3	TRBV5-1	CAPRGGDCTDTQYF
TRBJ2-3	TRBV7-2	CASSSKPGWDTQYF
TRBJ2-7	TRBV7-2	CASSPVRSGGAYEQYF
TRBJ2-1	TRBV5-1	CASSLWAGFYNEQFF